The T cell receptor beta chain described here comes from a study of cytomegalovirus exposure and HLA in healthy donors. The study's findings and limits: The presence/absence work took it that sequencing depth was about the same across donors. Overall, approximately 150 TCR beta chains were annotated as cytomegalovirus-associated. Several V segments, TRBV6-2 and TRBV6-3 among them, could not be told apart and were dropped.

This CDR3 region has 14 residues. V was clipped by 0 bases and J by 9 bases, with 10 bases between them. From germline, CDR1 is SGHDT and CDR2 YYEEEE. Vbeta (60) and Jbeta (13) primers were used in the PCR. Assay used: immunoSEQ multiplex PCR; TCRdb lists only in-frame clones, some missing. The listing records about 58,000 clones. Comments on this clone: What it binds is not known.

The receptor's source is a woman younger than 30 in good health and CMV-seronegative. The chain has TRBV5-6 and TRBJ1-6; maybe TRBD1 (6 bases). The sequencing sample was made of PBMCs. The CDR3 DNA follows: TGTGCCAGCAGCTTGGGGAGGGGGGGTTCACCCCTCCACTTT. Protein sequence: CASSLGRGGSPLHF.